This passage covers 32 T cell receptor beta chains from one sample sequenced in a study of cytomegalovirus exposure and HLA in healthy donors. With 60 Vbeta and 13 Jbeta primers, the PCR was carried out. Measured with immunoSEQ multiplex PCR; TCRdb has only the in-frame clones, and not every one. The sample consists of over 85,000 clones, around 81% of them appearing once. The specimen was PBMCs. The receptors shown here come from a man aged 35-49 years in good health and CMV-seropositive.

The V and J genes are TRBV29-1 and TRBJ2-2, with a weak D call TRBD1 (6 bases). The V gene lost 5 bases and the J gene lost 0 bases, with 10 bases spanning the gap. In germline, CDR1 is SQVTM, CDR2 ANQGSEA. CDR3 size: 14 residues. CDR3 protein: CSVRQVTNTGELFF. CDR3 bases: TGCAGCGTTCGACAGGTGACGAACACCGGGGAGCTGTTTTTT.

This chain connects TRBV5-1 to TRBJ2-7; D is uncertain. Germline CDR1 and CDR2: SGHRS and YFSETQ. Trimming left V 4 bases short and J 4 bases short, with 12 bases between. CDR3 length: 13 residues. The CDR3: CASSAVAVYEQYF. CDR3 coding DNA: TGCGCCAGCAGCGCGGTGGCAGTATACGAGCAGTACTTC.

The chain employs TRBV18 and TRBJ2-2; 9 bases align to TRBD1. Trimming at V came to 3 bases and at J to 5 bases, leaving 7 bases not matched to a gene. From germline, CDR1 is KGHSH and CDR2 LQKENI. The CDR3 consists of 16 residues. As DNA, the CDR3 is TGTGCCAGCTCACCCGACGGACAGGGGTGGACCGGGGAGCTGTTTTTT. It specifies CASSPDGQGWTGELFF.

V usage is TRBV4-1 and J usage is TRBJ2-1, with D possibly matching TRBD2 (6 bases). Per germline, CDR1 MGHRA and CDR2 YSYEKL. V lost 3 bases, J lost 2 bases, and 20 bases lay in between. The CDR3 loop spans 18 amino acids. This CDR3 reads CASSHPPRAGSPYNEQFF. The CDR3 coding sequence is TGCGCCAGCAGCCATCCCCCGCGGGCGGGGAGCCCCTACAATGAGCAGTTCTTC.

In this sample, this clone turned up a few times. CDR3 region: CASSGGTGWWTGELFF. The CDR3 region has the DNA TGTGCCAGCAGTGGGGGGACAGGGTGGTGGACCGGGGAGCTGTTTTTT. The chain links TRBV2 to TRBJ2-2, with 9 positions matching TRBD1. CDR3 length: 16 residues. Germline values: CDR1 SNHLY, CDR2 FYNNEI. J was trimmed by 5 bases and V by 4 bases; bases with no gene match: 8.

The chain couples TRBV10-3 to TRBJ2-2, with 10 bases matching TRBD1. Germline trimming cut 6 bases from V and 4 bases from J; bases unmatched to any gene: 8. This CDR3 is 16 amino acids long. Looked up from germline, CDR1 is ENHRY and CDR2 is SYGVKD. The CDR3 region is CAIRPPGQGSTGELFF. In nucleotides, the CDR3 is TGTGCCATCAGACCACCGGGACAGGGGAGCACCGGGGAGCTGTTTTTT.

The V call is TRBV5-1, the J call TRBJ1-1; D gene ambiguous. Germline lookup yields CDR1 SGHRS and CDR2 YFSETQ. V lost 0 bases and J 3 bases, leaving 12 bases between the germline ends. The CDR3 length is 15 residues. The CDR3 DNA reads as TGCGCCAGCAGCTTGGCCGGGAAGGCGGACACTGAAGCTTTCTTT. Amino acid sequence: CASSLAGKADTEAFF.

This rearrangement joins TRBV4-2 to TRBJ2-7, with D possibly matching TRBD1 (7 bases). This CDR3 contains 16 residues. Trimming took off 1 base at V and 4 bases at J, with 17 bases between the two ends. CDR1 and CDR2 from the germline V gene are LGHNA and YNFKEQ. For the CDR3, the DNA is TGTGCCAGCAGCCAAGTCTCCCAGGGGGGAAGGTACGAGCAGTACTTC. It translates to CASSQVSQGGRYEQYF.

The rearrangement joins TRBV14 to TRBJ2-7, with TRBD2 matching over 16 bases. Trimming removed 0 bases from V and 5 bases from J; junction bases left unmatched: 1. The CDR3 runs 16 residues. CDR1 and CDR2 (germline): SGHDN, FVKESK. The CDR3 loop reads CASSQEGLAGGHEQYF. CDR3 in DNA: TGTGCCAGCAGCCAAGAGGGACTAGCGGGGGGGCACGAGCAGTACTTC.

The chain links TRBV14 to TRBJ2-2, with D possibly being TRBD1 (6 bases). This CDR3 region has 14 residues. Trimming left V 4 bases short and J 6 bases short, with 12 bases between. In germline, CDR1 is SGHDN, CDR2 FVKESK. The CDR3 is CASSRFRGAGELFF. Written as DNA, the CDR3 is TGTGCCAGCAGCCGATTCAGGGGTGCCGGGGAGCTGTTTTTT.

This clone was detected only a few times. V usage is TRBV7-9 and J usage is TRBJ1-1, with TRBD1 identical over 7 bases. V lost 5 bases, J lost 7 bases, and 10 bases stayed unmatched. The CDR3 is 14 residues long. Germline V gene data show CDR1 as SEHNR and CDR2 as FQNEAQ (reference sequence). In DNA, the CDR3 is TGTGCCAGCAGCAAGGGGGCGCGTGTGGATGAAGCTTTCTTT. Protein product: CASSKGARVDEAFF.

J is TRBJ2-5 and V is TRBV27, with 7 bases fitting TRBD2. Germline CDR1 reads MNHEY; CDR2 reads SMNVEV (reference sequence). V was clipped by 5 bases and J by 4 bases; unmatched bases: 10. CDR3 length: 15 residues. The CDR3, as DNA: TGTGCCAGCAGTCTCCAAGGACTAGTAGGAGAGACCCAGTACTTC. Protein sequence: CASSLQGLVGETQYF.

This chain uses TRBV9 with TRBJ1-2, with 7 bases identical to TRBD1. The germline gives CDR1 SGDLS, CDR2 YYNGEE. This CDR3 has 15 residues. Trimming at V came to 4 bases and at J to 2 bases, leaving 8 bases not matched to a gene. In nucleotides, the CDR3 is TGTGCCAGCAGCCCAGAGGGGGCTATAAACTATGGCTACACCTTC. It codes for CASSPEGAINYGYTF.

The chain recombines TRBV7-9 with TRBJ1-2; 10 bases line up with TRBD1. CDR3 size: 15 residues. Per the germline V gene, CDR1 is SEHNR and CDR2 is FQNEAQ (reference sequence). V lost 5 bases to trimming and J lost 4 bases; unmatched junction nucleotides: 7. CDR3 DNA: TGTGCCAGCAGCGAGGGACAGGGGCGGATCTATGGCTACACCTTC. It encodes CASSEGQGRIYGYTF. Full variable domain (rest looked up from reference TRBV7-9 and TRBJ1-2): DTGVSQNPRHKITKRGQNVTFRCDPISEHNRLYWYRQTLGQGPEFLTYFQNEAQLEKSRLLSDRFSAERPKGSFSTLEIQRTEQGDSAMYLCASSEGQGRIYGYTFGSGTRLTVV.

This chain connects TRBV20-1 to TRBJ1-1, with D possibly matching TRBD1 (5 bases). Germline loops: CDR1 DFQATT, CDR2 SNEGSKA (reference sequence). The CDR3 consists of 11 residues. V lost 7 bases and J lost 4, with 10 bases in between. In DNA form, the CDR3 reads TGCAGTGTGACGGGGGGCACTGAAGCTTTCTTT. Residues: CSVTGGTEAFF.

The chain has TRBV19 and TRBJ1-6; TRBD1 agrees at 7 bases. The CDR3 totals 13 residues. From germline, CDR1 is LNHDA and CDR2 SQIVND (reference sequence). Unmatched junction bases numbered 0, after V lost 3 bases and J lost 7 bases. The CDR3 reads CASSMGQNSPLHF. The CDR3 DNA follows: TGTGCCAGTAGTATGGGACAGAATTCACCCCTCCACTTT. The entire variable domain, with the rest obtained from reference TRBV19 and TRBJ1-6, is as follows: DGGITQSPKYLFRKEGQNVTLSCEQNLNHDAMYWYRQDPGQGLRLIYYSQIVNDFQKGDIAEGYSVSREKKESFPLTVTSAQKNPTAFYLCASSMGQNSPLHFGNGTRLTVT.

The V call is TRBV11-3, the J call TRBJ2-1, with 11 bases aligning to TRBD1. The germline CDR1 and CDR2 sequences are SGHNT and YENEEA. The CDR3 covers 16 residues. V lost 3 bases and J lost 8; bases outside the gene matches: 9. CDR3 amino acids: CASSLTAGTGGYEQFF. The CDR3 DNA reads TGTGCCAGCAGCTTGACAGCCGGGACAGGGGGATATGAGCAGTTCTTC.

V usage is TRBV5-4 and J usage is TRBJ2-5; TRBD2 agrees at 9 bases. Germline assignment: CDR1 SGHNT and CDR2 YYREEE (reference sequence). With 1 base clipped from V and 5 bases from J, the junction kept 6 bases outside the gene matches. This CDR3 has 15 residues. The CDR3 region is CASSLSSGSFETQYF. For the CDR3, the DNA is TGTGCCAGCAGCTTGAGTAGCGGGAGTTTTGAGACCCAGTACTTC.

The V call is TRBV5-4, the J call TRBJ2-2; 7 bases map to TRBD1. Germline assignment: CDR1 SGHNT and CDR2 YYREEE (reference sequence). After removal of 4 bases from V and 2 bases from J, the junction contained 8 bases not matched to a gene. This CDR3 comprises 16 residues. DNA of the CDR3: TGTGCCAGCAGCACCGGGACAGCTCTTAACACCGGGGAGCTGTTTTTT. Translation: CASSTGTALNTGELFF.

The rearrangement links TRBV29-1 to TRBJ2-1, with no clear D. This CDR3 is 12 amino acids long. Germline lookup yields CDR1 SQVTM and CDR2 ANQGSEA. The ends were cut back, 1 base at V and 8 bases at J, with 9 bases in the middle. This CDR3 reads CSVEGPSYEQFF. CDR3 nucleotide sequence: TGCAGCGTTGAAGGGCCCTCTTATGAGCAGTTCTTC.

The sample holds one count of this clone. The chain couples TRBV7-7 to TRBJ2-2; 9 positions match TRBD1. CDR3 length: 16 amino acids. The V gene's germline CDR1 is SSHAT and CDR2 FNYEAQ (reference sequence). V dropped 1 base and J dropped 6; count of bases not matched to a gene: 6. The CDR3 nucleotides are TGTGCCAGCAGCTTAGTCCGGGACAGGGTCCCCGGGGAGCTGTTTTTT. Translating gives CASSLVRDRVPGELFF.

V is TRBV2 and J is TRBJ2-7; 12 nucleotides match TRBD2. Germline CDR1 is SNHLY and CDR2 is FYNNEI. The length of the CDR3 is 14 residues. Trimming took 10 bases from V and 6 from J; bases not matched to a gene: 10. CDR3 in DNA: TGTGCCATTTCTGAGGCTAGCGGGAGGGGCGAGCAGTACTTC. It encodes CAISEASGRGEQYF.

The rearrangement joins TRBV7-8 to TRBJ2-2; D is unclear. This CDR3 spans 15 amino acids. The germline CDR1 and CDR2 sequences are SGHVS and FQNEAQ. Between the trimmed V and J ends, which lost 6 bases and 1 base, there was a span of 12 bases. CDR3 loop: CASRTNSGNTGELFF. DNA for the CDR3: TGTGCCAGCAGAACAAATTCAGGGAACACCGGGGAGCTGTTTTTT. Full variable domain (remainder filled in from reference TRBV7-8 and TRBJ2-2): GAGVSQSPRYKVAKRGQDVALRCDPISGHVSLFWYQQALGQGPEFLTYFQNEAQLDKSGLPSDRFFAERPEGSVSTLKIQRTQQEDSAVYLCASRTNSGNTGELFFGEGSRLTVL.

V usage is TRBV27 and J usage is TRBJ1-5; D ambiguous. Trimming left V 2 bases short and J 3 bases short, with 8 bases between. CDR1 and CDR2 from the germline V gene are MNHEY and SMNVEV (reference sequence). This CDR3 has 14 residues. CDR3 nucleotides: TGTGCCAGCAGTTTAATACAGTCCAATCAGCCCCAGCATTTT. Encoded protein: CASSLIQSNQPQHF.

This clone was seen a handful of times. J is TRBJ2-3 and V is TRBV7-3, with 7 bases matching TRBD2. Germline V gene data show CDR1 as SGHTA and CDR2 as FQGTGA. J gave up 2 bases and V 1 base, and 15 bases lay outside the gene matches. The CDR3 runs to 19 residues. The chain's CDR3 is CASSLMSGDPLLLTDTQYF. The CDR3 DNA sequence: TGTGCCAGCAGCTTAATGAGCGGGGACCCACTACTACTCACAGATACGCAGTATTTT.

The rearrangement joins TRBV27 to TRBJ1-2; TRBD1 matches at 12 bases. The CDR3 contains 14 residues. Trimming took 6 bases from V and 10 from J; bases not matched to a gene: 9. Looked up from germline, CDR1 is MNHEY and CDR2 is SMNVEV (reference sequence). CDR3 protein: CASRRGGQGADYTF. The CDR3 bases are TGTGCCAGCAGACGAGGGGGACAGGGGGCTGACTACACCTTC.

This clone was picked up one time. V usage is TRBV7-3 and J usage is TRBJ1-1; D may be TRBD1 (5 bases). V lost 5 bases to trimming and J lost 1 base, with 8 bases between them. The V gene's germline CDR1 is SGHTA and CDR2 FQGTGA. The CDR3 extends over 13 amino acids. The CDR3 DNA reads TGTGCCAGCAGCGGACAACAGAACACTGAAGCTTTCTTT. Encoded protein: CASSGQQNTEAFF.

The J gene is TRBJ1-1, the V gene TRBV28; possible D gene TRBD1, 6 bases. The germline V and J ends were trimmed by 5 bases and 5 bases, with 15 bases remaining between them. Germline V gives CDR1 MDHEN, CDR2 SYDVKM. This CDR3 is 14 amino acids long. The CDR3: CASSLHGRGTEAFF. CDR3 DNA: TGTGCCAGCAGTCTTCACGGGAGGGGGACTGAAGCTTTCTTT.

This chain joins TRBV27 and TRBJ1-5, with TRBD1 matching 7 bases. Germline V CDR1 and CDR2: MNHEY, SMNVEV (reference sequence). Trimming cost V 6 bases and J 5 bases; bases outside gene matches: 4. CDR3 length equals 13 residues. The CDR3 reads CASRTGIDQPQHF. The DNA of the CDR3 is TGTGCCAGCAGGACAGGGATCGATCAGCCCCAGCATTTT.

The chain couples TRBV18 to TRBJ2-3; 11 positions agree with TRBD2. The CDR3 contains 16 residues. Per germline, CDR1 KGHSH and CDR2 LQKENI. The ends lost 4 bases at V and 2 bases at J; junction bases unmatched: 5. The CDR3 is CASSRRLAGSTDTQYF. The CDR3 DNA reads as TGTGCCAGCTCACGACGACTAGCGGGATCCACAGATACGCAGTATTTT.

This rearrangement joins TRBV7-9 to TRBJ1-1; no reliable D call. Looked up from germline, CDR1 is SEHNR and CDR2 is FQNEAQ (reference sequence). The germline V and J ends were trimmed by 1 base and 6 bases, with 9 bases remaining between them. CDR3 length equals 13 residues. The CDR3 loop is CASSLDFGAEAFF. CDR3 DNA sequence: TGTGCCAGCAGCTTAGACTTTGGTGCTGAAGCTTTCTTT.

The chain combines TRBV6-1 with TRBJ2-7; 7 nucleotides align to TRBD1. Germline assignment: CDR1 MNHNS and CDR2 SASEGT. The CDR3 totals 16 residues. With 4 bases clipped from V and 3 bases from J, the junction kept 12 bases outside the gene matches. The CDR3 DNA reads TGTGCCAGCAGTGCGTCGTCAGGGTACAGGGGCTACGAGCAGTACTTC. It is translated as CASSASSGYRGYEQYF.